The clone carrying this TCR beta chain was detected only a few times. Its antigen is not identified. Using unique molecular identifiers, the investigators prepared the TCRbeta library. TCRdb analysed the PCR reads with MiXCR anew, one entry per CDR3 protein. The profile shows about 980,000 distinct CDR3 sequences, about 29% of them singletons. The sample comes from a study of T-cell reconstitution after alpha-beta-depleted transplantation in children. Study-level points and caveats: Elevated TCRbeta diversity at day 60 was traced, in some patients, to surviving recipient T cells and thymic progenitors. Alpha-beta T cells about two months after transplant reportedly derived from several hundred expanded graft clones.

Trimming took 3 bases from V and 10 from J, leaving 10 bases between them. The length of the CDR3 is 12 residues. Germline CDR1 reads KGHSH; CDR2 reads LQKENI. The rearrangement links TRBV18 to TRBJ2-1; D is possibly TRBD2 (6 bases). The receptor comes from a boy under two years old who had a stem cell transplant for SCID, so the T cells may come from the graft donor. The sample was PBMCs, mostly from graft donor cells, taken 360 days after TCRalphabeta/CD19-depleted stem cell transplant. The CDR3: CASSPDSGEQFF. The CDR3 nucleotides read TGTGCCAGCTCACCCGATAGCGGAGAGCAGTTCTTC.